The entry below describes one T cell receptor beta chain. No antigen is known for it. The sample belongs to a study of Ad26.COV2.S vaccination and SARS-CoV-2 variants. Across the study: The authors gave Ad26.COV2.S intramuscularly, either once or twice 56 days apart.

Study results and caveats: Individuals receiving vaccine had higher spike-specific TCR breadth than placebo recipients did.

Clones were read by immunoSEQ multiplex PCR, and TCRdb kept only the in-frame ones, dropping some. The repertoire holds under 300,000 clones, with around 88% as singletons. The germline CDR1 and CDR2 sequences are SGHTA and FQGNSA. There are 13 residues in the CDR3. V was cut by 4 bases and J by 4 bases, with 10 bases left in between. Treatment reported: some 20 received Ad26.COV2.S at low or high dose, single or two shots; roughly five received placebo; per-sample allocation not given. Day 63 following the first vaccine or placebo injection was when the samples were taken. It was an adult aged 18-55 years in Boston who was the donor. The shot given was an Ad26 vector that makes Wuhan-strain SARS-CoV-2 spike.

The chain employs TRBV7-2 and TRBJ2-5, with D possibly matching TRBD2 (6 bases). The sample in question was peripheral blood, obtained in a trial of Ad26.COV2.S vaccine versus placebo. The origin of this receptor is a person between 18 and 65 years old who received the Ad26.COV2.S COVID-19 vaccine or a placebo. CDR3 residues: CASSSRAGETQYF. In nucleotides, the CDR3 is TGTGCCAGCAGCTCGAGAGCGGGAGAGACCCAGTACTTC.